The 26 T cell receptor beta chains presented below share a single source sample, sequenced in a study of T cells after yellow fever vaccination. Using its own MiXCR run on the 5' RACE reads, TCRdb lists one record per CDR3 protein. Of 250,000 to 300,000 distinct CDR3 sequences in the sample, less than 9.5% were seen once. This specimen consisted of CD4+ T cells sorted from PBMCs, obtained 5 days after the yellow fever booster vaccination. The origin of the receptors is a man between 18 and 29 years old who received the YFV17D yellow fever vaccine.

This chain joins TRBV6-1 and TRBJ1-1; maybe TRBD1 (5 bases). The germline CDR1 and CDR2 sequences are MNHNS and SASEGT. The CDR3 runs 10 residues. Trimming pared 8 bases from V and 8 bases from J, leaving 9 bases between. CDR3 loop: CASGGLEAFF. CDR3 DNA: TGTGCCAGCGGGGGATTAGAAGCTTTCTTT.

J is TRBJ2-1 and V is TRBV29-1; 16 bases map to TRBD2. The CDR3 extends over 13 amino acids. Germline trimming cut 7 bases from V and 9 bases from J; bases unmatched to any gene: 3. Germline loops: CDR1 SQVTM, CDR2 ANQGSEA. For the CDR3, the DNA is TGCAGCGAGGGGACTAGCGGGGGGGGTGAGCAGTTCTTC. Translating it yields CSEGTSGGGEQFF.

Only a few counts were recorded for this clonotype. The CDR3 DNA follows: TGTGCCAGCTCACGGGGAGACAGGGGGCAAATATCACCCCTCCACTTT. It specifies CASSRGDRGQISPLHF. The J gene is TRBJ1-6, the V gene TRBV18, with 10 bases aligning to TRBD1. Germline loops: CDR1 KGHSH, CDR2 LQKENI. CDR3 length: 16 residues. V was clipped by 4 bases and J by 10 bases; unmatched bases: 10.

V gene TRBV10-3 combines with J gene TRBJ1-2; D gene uncertain. Trimming took 5 bases from V and 6 from J, leaving 19 bases between them. Germline CDR1 is ENHRY and CDR2 is SYGVKD. The CDR3 extends over 15 amino acids. The DNA for the CDR3 is TGTGCCATCAGTACCTCCCGGGAGGGCGGAGATGGCTACACCTTC. Protein sequence: CAISTSREGGDGYTF.

This clonotype was counted a few times. The CDR3 here is CASSQDTGGFSGNTIYF. In nucleotides, the CDR3 is TGCGCCAGCAGCCAAGATACAGGGGGCTTCTCTGGAAACACCATATATTTT. The chain has TRBV4-3 and TRBJ1-3; 9 bases map to TRBD1. J was trimmed by 0 bases and V by 0 bases; bases with no gene match: 3. Germline CDR1 reads LGHNA; CDR2 reads YSLEER. The CDR3 runs to 17 residues.

The chain is built from TRBV7-8 and TRBJ2-7, with 8 bases identical to TRBD1. Losses at the gene ends were 5 bases for V and 0 bases for J; bases not matched to a gene: 12. CDR3 length: 17 amino acids. Germline assignment: CDR1 SGHVS and CDR2 FQNEAQ. This CDR3 is CASSARQGTRSSYEQYF. CDR3 nucleotides: TGTGCCAGCAGCGCCCGACAGGGGACCCGAAGCTCCTACGAGCAGTACTTC.

J is TRBJ2-1 and V is TRBV3-1; D may be TRBD2 (5 bases). V was pared by 2 bases and J by 8 bases, with 16 bases between. The CDR3 totals 15 residues. Per the germline V gene, CDR1 is LGHDT and CDR2 is YNNKEL (reference sequence). This CDR3 reads CASSQSKGPEDEQFF. CDR3 nucleotides: TGTGCCAGCAGCCAAAGTAAAGGACCGGAGGATGAGCAGTTCTTC.

This clonotype was observed a handful of times. The J gene is TRBJ2-4, the V gene TRBV5-1; D is perhaps TRBD1 (5 bases). Germline lookup yields CDR1 SGHRS and CDR2 YFSETQ. The length of the CDR3 is 12 residues. V lost 4 bases and J 6 bases, leaving 8 bases between the germline ends. The CDR3 spells CASSPDRNIQYF. The CDR3 nucleotides are TGCGCCAGCAGCCCAGACAGAAACATTCAGTACTTC.

The chain employs TRBV7-9 and TRBJ1-1; D remains unclear. Germline values: CDR1 SEHNR, CDR2 FQNEAQ (reference sequence). The CDR3 totals 13 residues. Trimming removed 3 bases from V and 1 base from J, with 6 bases in between. In nucleotides, the CDR3 is TGTGCCAGCAGCTTCCAGAAGAACACTGAAGCTTTCTTT. Translation gives CASSFQKNTEAFF.

This clonotype appeared many times. The chain is built from TRBV6-5 and TRBJ1-1, with 7 bases fitting TRBD1. The V gene end was trimmed by 4 bases and the J gene end by 4 bases; junction bases not matched to a gene: 6. The CDR3 spans 14 residues. Germline values: CDR1 MNHEY, CDR2 SVGAGI. The CDR3 loop is CASSSQGWSTEAFF. Written as DNA, the CDR3 is TGTGCCAGCAGTTCACAGGGGTGGAGCACTGAAGCTTTCTTT.

V gene TRBV7-9 combines with J gene TRBJ2-3; D might be TRBD2 (5 bases). The CDR3 is 16 residues long. Germline values: CDR1 SEHNR, CDR2 FQNEAQ (reference sequence). Between the trimmed V and J ends, which lost 7 bases and 0 bases, there was a span of 17 bases. The CDR3 DNA is TGTGCCAGCAACCGGAGGCCCGGACGTAGCACAGATACGCAGTATTTT. This sequence encodes CASNRRPGRSTDTQYF.

This clonotype has only a few counts. This rearrangement joins TRBV29-1 to TRBJ2-5; D gene ambiguous. Looked up from germline, CDR1 is SQVTM and CDR2 is ANQGSEA. Trimming removed 6 bases from V and 2 bases from J, with 13 bases in between. This CDR3 comprises 13 residues. The CDR3 is CSVVPDLQETQYF. CDR3 nucleotides: TGCAGCGTAGTCCCCGATCTACAAGAGACCCAGTACTTC.

The V call is TRBV2, the J call TRBJ1-1; possibly TRBD1 for D (5 bases). V lost 7 bases and J 0 bases, leaving 12 bases between the germline ends. The CDR3 is 14 amino acids. In germline, CDR1 is SNHLY, CDR2 FYNNEI. CDR3 nucleotides: TGTGCCAGCAAGAAGGGGAGGATGAACACTGAAGCTTTCTTT. Translated, it gives CASKKGRMNTEAFF.

This clonotype was picked up a small number of times. V and J are TRBV7-6 and TRBJ1-5; D uncertain. This CDR3 is built from 13 residues. With 3 bases removed from V and 3 bases from J, the gap between germline ends came to 6 bases. Germline assignment: CDR1 SGHVS and CDR2 FNYEAQ. The CDR3 reads CASSFGVNQPQHF. The CDR3 nucleotides are TGTGCCAGCAGCTTCGGCGTCAATCAGCCCCAGCATTTT.

This clonotype was observed many times. This chain uses TRBV5-1 with TRBJ2-7, with D possibly being TRBD1 (6 bases). The CDR3 is 14 residues long. From germline, CDR1 is SGHRS and CDR2 YFSETQ. V was cut by 5 bases and J by 0 bases, with 12 bases left in between. This chain's CDR3 is CASSRTASSYEQYF. The CDR3 region has the DNA TGCGCCAGCAGTCGGACAGCGAGCTCCTACGAGCAGTACTTC.

The chain carries TRBV5-1 and TRBJ2-5; D is perhaps TRBD1 (5 bases). This CDR3 spans 13 amino acids. CDR1 is SGHRS and CDR2 is YFSETQ in the germline V gene. V shed 7 bases and J shed 4 bases, with 14 bases lying between them. As DNA, the CDR3 is TGCGCCAGCCAGAGACAAGGGGCAGAGACCCAGTACTTC. The encoded protein is CASQRQGAETQYF.

This clonotype appeared a few times. The chain joins TRBV9 to TRBJ2-1; TRBD1 matches 7 bases. After removal of 0 bases from V and 4 bases from J, the junction contained 4 bases not matched to a gene. In germline, CDR1 is SGDLS, CDR2 YYNGEE. This CDR3 comprises 15 residues. DNA of the CDR3: TGTGCCAGCAGCGTAGCTGTGGACAGGTACAATGAGCAGTTCTTC. Amino acid sequence: CASSVAVDRYNEQFF.

The chain links TRBV19 to TRBJ2-5, with 8 nucleotides matching TRBD1. This CDR3 has 14 residues. Losses at the gene ends were 5 bases for V and 4 bases for J; bases not matched to a gene: 6. From germline, CDR1 is LNHDA and CDR2 SQIVND (reference sequence). In nucleotides, the CDR3 is TGTGCCAGTAGTTCAGACAGGGGAGGAGAGACCCAGTACTTC. Residues: CASSSDRGGETQYF.

This clonotype was counted between two and nine times. For the CDR3, the DNA is TGTGCCAGCAGCCAAGATTCTCTCGGGGACATTCAGTACTTC. Amino acid sequence: CASSQDSLGDIQYF. The chain links TRBV4-2 to TRBJ2-4, with D possibly TRBD2 on 5 matching bases. Germline-derived CDR1 and CDR2 are LGHNA and YNFKEQ. This CDR3 is built from 14 residues. V lost 0 bases and J lost 8, with 11 bases in between.

The V and J genes are TRBV29-1 and TRBJ2-1, with D uncertain. Germline assignment: CDR1 SQVTM and CDR2 ANQGSEA. The CDR3 spans 12 residues. The CDR3 DNA follows: TGCAGAGTGGGTGGCGCCCACAATGAGCAGTTCTTC. This sequence encodes CRVGGAHNEQFF.

In this sample, this clonotype turned up many times. The DNA for the CDR3 is TGCGCCAGCAGCTTGGGTCTTACTAACTATGGCTACACCTTC. It specifies CASSLGLTNYGYTF. The chain combines TRBV5-1 with TRBJ1-2; D is unclear. Germline CDR1 SGHRS, CDR2 YFSETQ. The CDR3 has 14 residues. Between the trimmed V and J ends, which lost 0 bases and 0 bases, there was a span of 6 bases.

This clonotype showed up just a few times. The CDR3 DNA follows: TGTGCCAGCCTCCCAGGGGGCCTACCCTCTGGGGCCAACGTCCTGACTTTC. Its translation is CASLPGGLPSGANVLTF. The V gene is TRBV19, the J gene TRBJ2-6; 8 nucleotides align to TRBD1. Germline assignment: CDR1 LNHDA and CDR2 SQIVND (reference sequence). This CDR3 is 17 amino acids long. The V and J ends lost 9 bases and 0 bases, in that order; junction bases with no gene match: 10. The variable domain in full, completed from reference TRBV19 and TRBJ2-6, reads DGGITQSPKYLFRKEGQNVTLSCEQNLNHDAMYWYRQDPGQGLRLIYYSQIVNDFQKGDIAEGYSVSREKKESFPLTVTSAQKNPTAFYLCASLPGGLPSGANVLTFGAGSRLTVL.

This clonotype appeared a few times. The chain links TRBV18 to TRBJ1-3; 7 bases align to TRBD1. The CDR3 totals 17 residues. Germline CDR1 and CDR2: KGHSH and LQKENI. The ends lost 3 bases at V and 0 bases at J; junction bases unmatched: 8. The CDR3, as DNA: TGTGCCAGCTCACCCGGGCCGACAGGGAACTCTGGAAACACCATATATTTT. Residues: CASSPGPTGNSGNTIYF.

V and J are TRBV12-3 or TRBV12-4 and TRBJ2-7; either TRBD1 or TRBD2 may supply D (5 bases each). V gave up 0 bases and J gave up 5 bases, with 11 bases separating them. The CDR3 covers 14 residues. This CDR3 is CASSLAAWGHEQYF. The CDR3 region has the DNA TGTGCCAGCAGTTTAGCCGCTTGGGGACACGAGCAGTACTTC.

This clonotype came up a few times. The chain joins TRBV5-6 to TRBJ2-2; 8 bases align to TRBD1. This CDR3 is built from 13 residues. V lost 4 bases to trimming and J lost 9 bases; unmatched junction nucleotides: 5. The germline V gene encodes CDR1 SGHDT and CDR2 YYEEEE. Here the CDR3 DNA reads TGTGCCAGCAGCCCCGCAGGGGGCCGGGAGCTGTTTTTT. It codes for CASSPAGGRELFF.

The chain is built from TRBV5-1 and TRBJ1-5, with 9 bases that match TRBD1. Germline V gene lookup returns CDR1 SGHRS and CDR2 YFSETQ. Trimming removed 2 bases from V and 0 bases from J; junction bases left unmatched: 6. This CDR3 spans 17 amino acids. The CDR3 loop reads CASSLGTGTFSNQPQHF. The CDR3, as DNA: TGCGCCAGCAGCTTAGGGACAGGGACCTTTAGCAATCAGCCCCAGCATTTT.